This TCR beta chain was recorded in a study of CD8 T cells in ankylosing spondylitis. This clonotype was picked up a small number of times. Its antigen remains unknown. Molecular-barcoded quantitative 5'-RACE produced these TCR beta libraries. TCRdb processed the 5' RACE reads anew with MiXCR; each CDR3 protein has one entry. The repertoire consists of 350,000 to 450,000 distinct CDR3 sequences, with about 20% occurring once and the leading ten covering 13%. Study observations and caveats: Prior work had noted some motif variants in reactive arthritis blood and synovial fluid. Ankylosing spondylitis blood appeared to be characterized by a TCR beta motif of several highly homologous variants.

Germline CDR1 is SGHRS and CDR2 is YFSETQ. This CDR3 comprises 15 residues. The V gene end was trimmed by 4 bases and the J gene end by 3 bases; junction bases not matched to a gene: 8. The sample was blood, either unsorted or a sorted T cell fraction (not recorded which). The receptor was isolated from a male donor with ankylosing spondylitis or in good health (not recorded which). The chain uses TRBV5-1 and TRBJ2-7; 9 positions agree with TRBD1. The CDR3 bases are TGCGCCAGCAGCCTAGGGACAGGGAAGAACTACGAGCAGTACTTC. Translated: CASSLGTGKNYEQYF.